This TCR beta chain was sequenced in a study of neurological immune-mediated disorders. 5'RACE generated cDNA with 10-nucleotide random UMIs. One entry per CDR3 protein results from TCRdb running MiXCR on the 5' RACE reads. Of approximately 32,000 distinct CDR3 sequences detected, more than 14% appear once; the ten largest clones hold around a quarter. CDR3 length: 15 amino acids. Germline CDR1 is SGHDT and CDR2 is YYEEEE. J gave up 6 bases and V 3 bases, and 11 bases lay outside the gene matches. This clonotype showed up many times. This TCR came from a man aged 65 to 85 in good health. Sequencing was carried out using PBMCs. The chain combines TRBV5-6 with TRBJ1-2, with 7 positions matching TRBD1. CDR3 sequence (DNA): TGTGCCAGCAGCTATGGGGGACAGCCAGAAGATGGCTACACCTTC. Protein: CASSYGGQPEDGYTF.